One and the same sample provided the 24 T cell receptor beta chains below, sequenced in a study of T cell responses to AZD1222 COVID-19 vaccine. Sequenced by immunoSEQ multiplex PCR; TCRdb stores in-frame clones only, minus some. The table has under 300,000 clones, approximately 95% seen once. The specimen comprised peripheral blood, sampled on day 0 of AZD1222 vaccination. The source is an adult in good health.

For the CDR3, the DNA is TGTGCCAGCAGCTTAGCTCTAGCGGGAGGCTCCTACAATGAGCAGTTCTTC. It codes for CASSLALAGGSYNEQFF. This chain connects TRBV7-2 to TRBJ2-1; the match to TRBD2 covers 11 bases. V lost 0 bases to trimming and J lost 0 bases; unmatched junction nucleotides: 1. Germline V CDR1 and CDR2: SGHTA, FQGNSA. The CDR3 runs 17 residues.

The rearrangement links TRBV9 to TRBJ2-1; no firm D call. Trimming took off 4 bases at V and 7 bases at J, with 9 bases between the two ends. The germline V gene encodes CDR1 SGDLS and CDR2 YYNGEE. The CDR3 is 12 amino acids. The CDR3: CASSPQHNEQFF. CDR3 sequence (DNA): TGTGCCAGCAGCCCCCAGCATAATGAGCAGTTCTTC.

This chain connects TRBV19 to TRBJ2-1; either TRBD1 or TRBD2 may fit D (5 bases each). In germline, CDR1 is LNHDA, CDR2 SQIVND (reference sequence). CDR3 length: 18 residues. Trimming took off 7 bases at V and 4 bases at J, with 26 bases between the two ends. CDR3 DNA sequence: TGTGCCAGTATCGAAGAGTCGGGGAGCGGACAAGTATACAATGAGCAGTTCTTC. Protein product: CASIEESGSGQVYNEQFF.

The chain links TRBV29-1 to TRBJ2-7; D is undetermined. V was pared by 0 bases and J by 0 bases, with 6 bases between. Germline CDR1 and CDR2: SQVTM and ANQGSEA. There are 13 residues in the CDR3. CDR3 sequence: CSVEDPNSYEQYF. The CDR3 region has the DNA TGCAGCGTTGAAGATCCCAACTCCTACGAGCAGTACTTC.

The gene calls are TRBV7-3 and TRBJ2-2; 8 positions match TRBD1. The germline gives CDR1 SGHTA, CDR2 FQGTGA. This CDR3 spans 17 amino acids. J gave up 7 bases and V 1 base, and 11 bases lay outside the gene matches. DNA for the CDR3: TGTGCCAGCAGCTTAATGAGACTCGGACAGGGAGGCGGGGAGCTGTTTTTT. Its protein is CASSLMRLGQGGGELFF.

The J gene is TRBJ1-1, the V gene TRBV19; 8 bases align to TRBD1. CDR3 length: 15 amino acids. V lost 9 bases, J lost 1 base, and 10 bases stayed unmatched. Per the germline V gene, CDR1 is LNHDA and CDR2 is SQIVND (reference sequence). CDR3 bases: TGTGCCAGCCTGCCGGGACAGGTCCGGAACACTGAAGCTTTCTTT. Residues: CASLPGQVRNTEAFF. Combining the CDR3 with reference TRBV19 and TRBJ1-1 gives the whole variable domain DGGITQSPKYLFRKEGQNVTLSCEQNLNHDAMYWYRQDPGQGLRLIYYSQIVNDFQKGDIAEGYSVSREKKESFPLTVTSAQKNPTAFYLCASLPGQVRNTEAFFGQGTRLTVV.

The CDR3 DNA reads TGTGCCAGCAGCCCGAGACAGGAGGTCTACGAGCAGTACTTC. This sequence encodes CASSPRQEVYEQYF. This chain joins TRBV2 and TRBJ2-7; D perhaps matches TRBD1 (6 bases). Trimming removed 6 bases at V and 3 bases at J, with 15 bases between. The CDR3 contains 14 residues. Germline CDR1 and CDR2: SNHLY and FYNNEI.

This chain links TRBV5-4 with TRBJ1-1; TRBD1 agrees at 7 bases. CDR1 is SGHNT and CDR2 is YYREEE in the germline V gene (reference sequence). The CDR3 is made up of 15 amino acids. With 4 bases clipped from V and 0 bases from J, the junction kept 6 bases outside the gene matches. The CDR3 here is CASSQGGQMNTEAFF. The CDR3, as DNA: TGTGCCAGCAGCCAAGGGGGACAGATGAACACTGAAGCTTTCTTT.

The rearrangement links TRBV19 to TRBJ2-7; possible D gene TRBD2, 6 bases. CDR1 and CDR2 (germline): LNHDA, SQIVND (reference sequence). The germline V and J ends were trimmed by 6 bases and 5 bases, with 26 bases remaining between them. This CDR3 region has 17 residues. The CDR3 reads CASRPHTGRGALDEQYF. The CDR3 coding sequence is TGTGCCAGTAGACCTCACACTGGTCGCGGGGCTCTGGACGAGCAGTACTTC.

In nucleotides, the CDR3 is TGTGCCAGCTCACCGCAAGGGGGGAGCGAGCAGTACTTC. Translated: CASSPQGGSEQYF. This chain connects TRBV18 to TRBJ2-7, with D perhaps being TRBD1 or TRBD2 (6 bases each). The V and J ends lost 3 bases and 6 bases respectively, with 12 bases between them. The germline V gene encodes CDR1 KGHSH and CDR2 LQKENI. CDR3 length: 13 residues.

The rearrangement uses TRBV4-3 and TRBJ2-7; D possibly corresponds to TRBD1 (5 bases). This CDR3 has 16 amino acids. Trimming pared 1 base from V and 0 bases from J, leaving 13 bases between. Germline loops: CDR1 LGHNA, CDR2 YSLEER. This chain's CDR3 is CASSQVGRASSYEQYF. The DNA for the CDR3 is TGCGCCAGCAGCCAAGTCGGCAGGGCTAGCTCCTACGAGCAGTACTTC.

This chain links TRBV5-1 with TRBJ2-7, with 9 bases identical to TRBD1. The CDR3 runs 17 residues. CDR1 is SGHRS, CDR2 YFSETQ, per germline. V lost 0 bases, J lost 0 bases, and 7 bases stayed unmatched. As DNA, the CDR3 is TGCGCCAGCAGCTTGGGGGGGACAGGGAGTTTCTCCTACGAGCAGTACTTC. It encodes CASSLGGTGSFSYEQYF.

This clone was recorded a few times. This rearrangement joins TRBV5-4 to TRBJ1-2, with a possible D match to TRBD1 (5 bases). This CDR3 is built from 13 residues. The ends were cut back, 5 bases at V and 3 bases at J, with 11 bases in the middle. Germline loops: CDR1 SGHNT, CDR2 YYREEE (reference sequence). CDR3 loop: CASSLRGYYGYTF. CDR3 nucleotide sequence: TGTGCCAGCAGTCTGCGGGGGTACTATGGCTACACCTTC.

In nucleotides, the CDR3 is TGCGCCAGCAGGGCCGGGACAGGGGGCAATAATTCACCCCTCCACTTT. This translates into CASRAGTGGNNSPLHF. The rearrangement joins TRBV5-1 to TRBJ1-6; TRBD1 matches 12 bases. The CDR3 sequence is 16 residues long. The germline V gene encodes CDR1 SGHRS and CDR2 YFSETQ. V lost 5 bases to trimming and J lost 5 bases; unmatched junction nucleotides: 5.

The table lists this clone with a count of one. The V and J genes are TRBV5-1 and TRBJ1-5; D gene unclear. This CDR3 has 15 amino acids. With 4 bases removed from V and 3 bases from J, the gap between germline ends came to 14 bases. Per the germline V gene, CDR1 is SGHRS and CDR2 is YFSETQ. The CDR3 loop is CASSPGEAYNQPQHF. CDR3 in DNA: TGCGCCAGCAGCCCCGGGGAGGCGTACAATCAGCCCCAGCATTTT.

The CDR3 DNA sequence: TGTGCCAGCAGCTTTGTGGGGGCGCACACTGAAGCTTTCTTT. Encoded protein: CASSFVGAHTEAFF. The V gene is TRBV5-4, the J gene TRBJ1-1, with a weak D call TRBD1 (6 bases). The V gene's germline CDR1 is SGHNT and CDR2 YYREEE (reference sequence). The CDR3 extends over 14 amino acids. V was cut by 2 bases and J by 3 bases, with 11 bases left in between.

The gene calls are TRBV2 and TRBJ2-7, with unresolved D. This CDR3 has 13 amino acids. Germline V gene lookup returns CDR1 SNHLY and CDR2 FYNNEI. V was clipped by 10 bases and J by 0 bases, with 13 bases between them. In DNA form, the CDR3 reads TGTGCCAACCGGCAGGCCGACTCCTACGAGCAGTACTTC. Its translation is CANRQADSYEQYF.

V usage is TRBV7-2 and J usage is TRBJ1-2; no firm D call. V was cut by 4 bases and J by 7 bases, with 13 bases left in between. This CDR3 has 13 residues. CDR1 is SGHTA, CDR2 FQGNSA, per germline. CDR3 coding DNA: TGTGCCAGCAGCTACGACCCCCCCTTTGGCTACACCTTC. This encodes CASSYDPPFGYTF.

The chain carries TRBV4-2 and TRBJ2-5, with 7 bases matching TRBD2. Losses at the gene ends were 4 bases for V and 5 bases for J; bases not matched to a gene: 7. This CDR3 is 14 amino acids long. Looked up from germline, CDR1 is LGHNA and CDR2 is YNFKEQ. The CDR3: CASSPRLAGETQYF. The DNA for the CDR3 is TGTGCCAGCAGCCCGAGACTAGCAGGCGAGACCCAGTACTTC.

This chain joins TRBV7-9 and TRBJ1-4; a weak D match, TRBD1 (5 bases). Germline V gene sequence: CDR1 SEHNR, CDR2 FQNEAQ (reference sequence). V was trimmed by 2 bases and J by 8 bases, leaving 15 bases between them. This CDR3 is built from 15 residues. DNA of the CDR3: TGTGCCAGCAGCTTATCGGGCAGGGTGGGCGAAAAACTGTTTTTT. It codes for CASSLSGRVGEKLFF.

The table lists this clone with a count of one. J is TRBJ2-5 and V is TRBV15; the D gene is possibly TRBD1 (6 bases). Trimming removed 6 bases from V and 1 base from J, with 9 bases in between. The CDR3 contains 13 residues. In germline, CDR1 is LNHNV, CDR2 YYDKDF (reference sequence). The DNA for the CDR3 is TGTGCCACCAGAAGCAGGGGCCAAGAGACCCAGTACTTC. It yields the protein CATRSRGQETQYF.

This clone was seen once. The chain has TRBV2 and TRBJ1-5; D gene uncertain. Trimming took off 3 bases at V and 0 bases at J, with 9 bases between the two ends. The CDR3 totals 15 residues. In germline, CDR1 is SNHLY, CDR2 FYNNEI. The CDR3 spells CASSEGSYSNQPQHF. The CDR3 nucleotides are TGTGCCAGCAGTGAGGGCAGCTATAGCAATCAGCCCCAGCATTTT.

The V call is TRBV9, the J call TRBJ2-7, with TRBD1 matching 10 bases. The CDR3 is made up of 14 amino acids. Losses at the gene ends were 3 bases for V and 4 bases for J; bases not matched to a gene: 4. Germline V gives CDR1 SGDLS, CDR2 YYNGEE. The CDR3 DNA reads as TGTGCCAGCAGCGGCCGGGACAGGGGTTACGAGCAGTACTTC. It encodes CASSGRDRGYEQYF.

This rearrangement joins TRBV4-3 to TRBJ2-7; a possible D gene is TRBD2 (6 bases). Deletions cut 4 bases from V and 1 base from J, with 11 bases between. The germline V gene encodes CDR1 LGHNA and CDR2 YSLEER. This CDR3 region has 14 residues. The CDR3 sequence is CASSPGTGSYEQYF. CDR3 nucleotides: TGCGCCAGCAGCCCCGGGACTGGATCCTACGAGCAGTACTTC.